The 11 T cell receptor beta chains given below trace back to one sample, sequenced in a study of siplizumab effects on memory and regulatory T cells. Libraries were prepared by immunoSEQ multiplex PCR; TCRdb keeps only in-frame clonotypes and omits some of them. The data hold roughly 56,000 clones, with more than 80% observed a single time. Sequences were obtained from CD8+ T cells sorted from blood. All receptors derive from a human donor in good health.

The gene calls are TRBV7-9 and TRBJ2-2, with D unclear. The CDR3 contains 15 residues. V lost 6 bases and J 1 base, leaving 12 bases between the germline ends. Per the germline V gene, CDR1 is SEHNR and CDR2 is FQNEAQ (reference sequence). The CDR3 reads CASSLWTGNTGELFF. In DNA form, the CDR3 reads TGTGCCAGCAGTCTCTGGACCGGGAACACCGGGGAGCTGTTTTTT. The full variable domain, its missing parts supplied by reference TRBV7-9 and TRBJ2-2, is DTGVSQNPRHKITKRGQNVTFRCDPISEHNRLYWYRQTLGQGPEFLTYFQNEAQLEKSRLLSDRFSAERPKGSFSTLEIQRTEQGDSAMYLCASSLWTGNTGELFFGEGSRLTVL.

The chain recombines TRBV13 with TRBJ2-7; TRBD2 is a possible D gene (6 bases). The CDR3 has 15 residues. Germline V CDR1 and CDR2: PRHDT, FYEKMQ (reference sequence). Between the trimmed V and J ends, which lost 2 bases and 6 bases, there was a span of 17 bases. The CDR3 spells CASSLRTSHSSEQYF. The CDR3 coding sequence is TGTGCCAGCAGCTTACGCACTAGCCATAGTTCCGAGCAGTACTTC.

The J gene is TRBJ2-6, the V gene TRBV7-3; possibly TRBD1 for D (6 bases). The CDR3 has 15 amino acids. The V gene's germline CDR1 is SGHTA and CDR2 FQGTGA. The V end lost 6 bases, the J end lost 3 bases, and 12 bases lay between the germline ends. The CDR3, as DNA: TGTGCCAGCAGACTCACAGGGAATGGGGCCAACGTCCTGACTTTC. The encoded protein is CASRLTGNGANVLTF.

This clone was recorded only once. The chain employs TRBV18 and TRBJ2-7; D is uncertain. Trimming took off 2 bases at V and 3 bases at J, with 5 bases between the two ends. The germline CDR1 and CDR2 sequences are KGHSH and LQKENI. This CDR3 has 12 residues. The CDR3 protein is CASSPGFYEQYF. CDR3 DNA sequence: TGTGCCAGCTCACCAGGATTCTACGAGCAGTACTTC.

The chain combines TRBV6-5 with TRBJ2-7; TRBD2 matches at 12 bases. After removal of 4 bases from V and 2 bases from J, the junction contained 6 bases not matched to a gene. Germline V gene lookup returns CDR1 MNHEY and CDR2 SVGAGI. The CDR3 is made up of 16 amino acids. Here the CDR3 DNA reads TGTGCCAGCAGTTTGGCCGGGACTAGCGGGCCCTACGAGCAGTACTTC. Protein sequence: CASSLAGTSGPYEQYF.

The J gene is TRBJ2-5, the V gene TRBV6-1; D unresolved. The CDR3 contains 13 residues. V was shortened by 4 bases and J by 2 bases, with 8 bases between the two germline ends. Germline CDR1 is MNHNS and CDR2 is SASEGT. The CDR3 spells CASSVAEQETQYF. The DNA for the CDR3 is TGTGCCAGCAGTGTGGCCGAGCAAGAGACCCAGTACTTC.

Only one count was recorded for this clone. V and J are TRBV7-9 and TRBJ1-1, with 8 bases lining up with TRBD1. The length of the CDR3 is 18 residues. Germline V CDR1 and CDR2: SEHNR, FQNEAQ (reference sequence). The ends lost 6 bases at V and 3 bases at J; junction bases unmatched: 18. CDR3 region: CASSTFPGGLHSDTEAFF. CDR3 in DNA: TGTGCCAGCAGTACATTCCCAGGGGGCTTGCATAGTGACACTGAAGCTTTCTTT.

This clone was counted a single time. The chain joins TRBV7-3 to TRBJ1-1, with D possibly TRBD1 on 5 matching bases. CDR1 is SGHTA and CDR2 is FQGTGA in the germline V gene. This CDR3 comprises 14 residues. Trimming pared 3 bases from V and 6 bases from J, leaving 14 bases between. The CDR3 reads CASSLSRGAPEAFF. The CDR3 DNA reads TGTGCCAGCAGCTTGAGTAGAGGGGCCCCTGAAGCTTTCTTT. Using reference TRBV7-3 and TRBJ1-1 for the parts outside the CDR3, the full variable domain is GAGVSQTPSNKVTEKGKYVELRCDPISGHTALYWYRQSLGQGPEFLIYFQGTGAADDSGLPNDRFFAVRPEGSVSTLKIQRTERGDSAVYLCASSLSRGAPEAFFGQGTRLTVV.

This chain links TRBV18 with TRBJ1-2; D gene ambiguous. The CDR3 spans 15 residues. CDR1 is KGHSH and CDR2 is LQKENI in the germline V gene. Trimming took off 2 bases at V and 5 bases at J, with 15 bases between the two ends. The CDR3 DNA follows: TGTGCCAGCTCACCATCGAGGCAGGAAGGGTATGGCTACACCTTC. Its protein is CASSPSRQEGYGYTF.

The chain uses TRBV27 and TRBJ2-7, with D possibly TRBD2 on 6 matching bases. This CDR3 has 13 amino acids. V lost 6 bases to trimming and J lost 2 bases, with 11 bases between them. Per the germline V gene, CDR1 is MNHEY and CDR2 is SMNVEV (reference sequence). DNA for the CDR3: TGTGCCAGCAGGGGACTGGGAACCTACGAGCAGTACTTC. Amino acid sequence: CASRGLGTYEQYF.

The chain carries TRBV9 and TRBJ2-7; 8 positions match TRBD1. V gave up 0 bases and J gave up 5 bases; unmatched junction bases: 1. Germline lookup yields CDR1 SGDLS and CDR2 YYNGEE. The CDR3 has 13 residues. The CDR3 nucleotides read TGTGCCAGCAGCGTAGGACAGGGGAACGAGCAGTACTTC. It specifies CASSVGQGNEQYF.